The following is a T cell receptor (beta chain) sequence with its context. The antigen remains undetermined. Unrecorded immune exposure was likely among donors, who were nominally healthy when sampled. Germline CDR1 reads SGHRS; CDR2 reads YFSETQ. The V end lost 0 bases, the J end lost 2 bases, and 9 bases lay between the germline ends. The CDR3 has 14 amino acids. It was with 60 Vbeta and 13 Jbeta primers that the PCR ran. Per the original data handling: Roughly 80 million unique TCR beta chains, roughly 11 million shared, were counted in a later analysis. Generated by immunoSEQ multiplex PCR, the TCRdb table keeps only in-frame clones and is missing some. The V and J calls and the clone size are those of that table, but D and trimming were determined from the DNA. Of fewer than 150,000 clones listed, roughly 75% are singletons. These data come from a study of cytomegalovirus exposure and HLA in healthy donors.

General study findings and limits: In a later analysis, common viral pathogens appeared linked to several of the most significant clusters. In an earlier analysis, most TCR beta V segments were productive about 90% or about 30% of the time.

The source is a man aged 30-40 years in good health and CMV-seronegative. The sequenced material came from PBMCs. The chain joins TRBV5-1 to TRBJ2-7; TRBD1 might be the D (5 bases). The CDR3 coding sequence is TGCGCCAGCAGCTTGGATTACAGGCCCTACGAGCAGTACTTC. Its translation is CASSLDYRPYEQYF.